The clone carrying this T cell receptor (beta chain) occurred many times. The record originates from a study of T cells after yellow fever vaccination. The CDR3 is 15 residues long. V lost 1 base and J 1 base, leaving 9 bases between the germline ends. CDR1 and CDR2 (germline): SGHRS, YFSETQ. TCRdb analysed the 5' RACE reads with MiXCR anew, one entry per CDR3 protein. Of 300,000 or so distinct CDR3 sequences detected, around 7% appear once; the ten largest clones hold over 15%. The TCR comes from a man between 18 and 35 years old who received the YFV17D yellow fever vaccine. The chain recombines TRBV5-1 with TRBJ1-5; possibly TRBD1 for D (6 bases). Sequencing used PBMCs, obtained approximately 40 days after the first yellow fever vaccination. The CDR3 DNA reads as TGCGCCAGCAGCTTGTCAGGGGAGAGCAATCAGCCCCAGCATTTT. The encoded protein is CASSLSGESNQPQHF.